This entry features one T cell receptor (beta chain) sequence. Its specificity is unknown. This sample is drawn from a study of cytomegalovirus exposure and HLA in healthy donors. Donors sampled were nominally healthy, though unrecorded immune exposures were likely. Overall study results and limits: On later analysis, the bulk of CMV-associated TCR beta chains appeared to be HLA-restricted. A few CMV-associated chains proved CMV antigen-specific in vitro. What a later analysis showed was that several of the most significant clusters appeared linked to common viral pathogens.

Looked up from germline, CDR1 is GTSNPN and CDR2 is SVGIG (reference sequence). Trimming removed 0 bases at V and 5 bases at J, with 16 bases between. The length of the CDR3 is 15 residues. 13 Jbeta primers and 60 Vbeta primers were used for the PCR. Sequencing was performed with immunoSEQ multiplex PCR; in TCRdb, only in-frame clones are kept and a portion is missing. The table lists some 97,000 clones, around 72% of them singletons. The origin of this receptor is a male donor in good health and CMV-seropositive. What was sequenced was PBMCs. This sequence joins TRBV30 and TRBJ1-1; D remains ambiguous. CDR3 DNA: TGTGCCTGGAGTGTACTACCGGGAGACGAGACTGAAGCTTTCTTT. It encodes CAWSVLPGDETEAFF. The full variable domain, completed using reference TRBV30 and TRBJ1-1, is SQTIHQWPATLVQPVGSPLSLECTVEGTSNPNLYWYRQAAGRGLQLLFYSVGIGQISSEVPQNLSASRPQDRQFILSSKKLLLSDSGFYLCAWSVLPGDETEAFFGQGTRLTVV.